This TCR beta chain came from a study of T cell changes during pregnancy in multiple sclerosis (dated 2019 in TCRdb). About the study as a whole: Changes in the T cell repertoire over the course of pregnancy were examined in this study in women with multiple sclerosis.

Library generation was performed with the immunoSEQ multiplex PCR assay. TCRdb took this table from immuneACCESS and kept in-frame rearrangements with V and J called. Such tables lack part of the clones; where checked against another copy, unresolved V genes explain under half of the gap, and the rest is unexplained. The sample has over 45,000 clones on record, about 90% of them singletons. Of the sample, about 2.5% falls within the top ten clones. As regards this clone: No antigen is known for it. Nothing much larger sits one base from this clone, and base qualities are not available.

V is cut by 3 bases and J by 0 bases, and the space between the germline ends is 8 bases. CDR1 and CDR2, looked up from the germline V gene, are MDHEN and SYDVKM. The CDR3 starts with the cysteine, ends with the phenylalanine, and has 14 residues. The only DNA kept is the CDR3, 42 bases in frame from the first base. Material: peripheral blood, obtained in the third trimester of pregnancy. Recombination joined TRBV28 with TRBJ1-1, with the identity of the D gene unclear. The source of this sequence is a female donor in good health, enrolled as a control in a pregnancy study. In nucleotide form, the sequence is TGTGCCAGCAGTTTTGCAGGTTTGAACACTGAAGCTTTCTTT. This is translated as CASSFAGLNTEAFF.